This record covers a single TCR beta chain. TCRdb reanalysed the RACE reads using MiXCR and keeps one entry per CDR3 protein. The sample carries roughly 53,000 distinct CDR3 sequences, more than 9.5% recorded once. These data are taken from a study of human T cells and chemical hapten exposure. Study-wide background: Sensitization used 2% DPC on approximately 2 cm by approximately 2 cm upper inner arm skin. Doses of diphenylcyclopropenone went to the patients' scalps weekly throughout the roughly 24-week study.

Time point denoted: patch test 3, about 24 weeks after DPC sensitization. Described treatment: therapeutic diphenylcyclopropenone sensitization with weekly scalp DPC. Drawing of blood took place ahead of applying each patch test. Unseparated into fractions, whole blood served as the source from which total RNA was extracted. V gave up 9 bases and J gave up 7 bases; unmatched junction bases: 10. This CDR3 has 13 amino acids. The rearrangement links TRBV12-3 or TRBV12-4 to TRBJ2-7, with 9 bases that match TRBD1. The TCR comes from a woman aged 40 to 50 with alopecia areata. Some clones in this sample may be carry-over from other donors' samples. Sequencing used whole blood, obtained in connection with sensitization to the hapten diphenylcyclopropenone (DPC). The CDR3 spells CASRDREFLEQYF. The CDR3 DNA reads TGTGCCAGTCGGGACAGGGAGTTCTTGGAGCAGTACTTC.